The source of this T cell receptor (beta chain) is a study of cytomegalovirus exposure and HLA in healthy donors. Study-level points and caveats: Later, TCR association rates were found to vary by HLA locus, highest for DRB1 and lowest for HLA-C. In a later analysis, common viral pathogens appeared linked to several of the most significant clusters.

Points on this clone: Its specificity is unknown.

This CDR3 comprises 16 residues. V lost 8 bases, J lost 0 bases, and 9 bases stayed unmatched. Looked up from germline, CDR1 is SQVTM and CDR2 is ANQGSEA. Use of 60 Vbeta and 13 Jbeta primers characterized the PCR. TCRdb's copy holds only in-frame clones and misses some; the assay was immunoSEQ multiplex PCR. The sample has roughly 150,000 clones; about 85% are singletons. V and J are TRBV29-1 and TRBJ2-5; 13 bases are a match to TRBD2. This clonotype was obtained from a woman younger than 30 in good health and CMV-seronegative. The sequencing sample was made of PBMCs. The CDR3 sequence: CSSSGTSGEDQETQYF. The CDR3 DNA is TGCAGCTCGTCCGGGACTAGCGGGGAAGACCAAGAGACCCAGTACTTC.